The 32 T cell receptor beta chains in this list originate from one sample, sequenced in a study of vaccination effects on CD4 cells after COVID-19. The table came from immunoSEQ multiplex PCR; TCRdb's copy has only in-frame clones and leaves some out. Among roughly 36,000 clones listed, about four fifths were seen once. It was after around eleven days of culture that CD4+ T cells were isolated. No antigens are known for them. The source material was CD4+ T cells from PBMCs cultured without peptide, sampled before COVID-19 vaccination. All receptors derive from a human donor who received a COVID-19 vaccine.

The V gene is TRBV7-9, the J gene TRBJ2-7, with D maybe TRBD2 (6 bases). The CDR3 is 15 residues long. Germline values: CDR1 SEHNR, CDR2 FQNEAQ (reference sequence). Trimming stripped 6 bases from V and 4 bases from J, with 19 bases between. CDR3 loop: CASRSRDLGGYEQYF. Written as DNA, the CDR3 is TGTGCCAGCAGGTCTCGGGACCTGGGAGGATACGAGCAGTACTTC.

The chain joins TRBV15 to TRBJ1-2; 8 bases line up with TRBD1. The CDR3 has 15 residues. Germline V CDR1 and CDR2: LNHNV, YYDKDF (reference sequence). V lost 2 bases to trimming and J lost 4 bases; unmatched junction nucleotides: 6. The CDR3 DNA reads as TGTGCCACCAGCAGATACCCCGGGACAGGCTATGGCTACACCTTC. As protein: CATSRYPGTGYGYTF.

The V gene is TRBV19, the J gene TRBJ2-7; 7 bases fit TRBD2. The CDR3 has 13 amino acids. Trimming took 6 bases from V and 4 from J; bases not matched to a gene: 6. Germline V gene lookup returns CDR1 LNHDA and CDR2 SQIVND (reference sequence). The DNA of the CDR3 is TGTGCCAGTAGCCGGGGGAGGGATTACGAGCAGTACTTC. It translates to CASSRGRDYEQYF. Using reference TRBV19 and TRBJ2-7 for the parts outside the CDR3, the full variable domain is DGGITQSPKYLFRKEGQNVTLSCEQNLNHDAMYWYRQDPGQGLRLIYYSQIVNDFQKGDIAEGYSVSREKKESFPLTVTSAQKNPTAFYLCASSRGRDYEQYFGPGTRLTVT.

The chain has TRBV2 and TRBJ1-1; D unresolved. The CDR3 has 14 amino acids. Germline V lookup: CDR1 SNHLY, CDR2 FYNNEI. V shed 4 bases and J shed 1 base, with 10 bases lying between them. As DNA, the CDR3 is TGTGCCAGCAGTGCCGGACGAACGAACACTGAAGCTTTCTTT. It codes for CASSAGRTNTEAFF.

The chain joins TRBV25-1 to TRBJ1-1; no reliable D call. There are 14 residues in the CDR3. The V end was cut by 6 bases, the J end by 0 bases, with 11 bases between. Per germline, CDR1 MGHDK and CDR2 SYGVNS. CDR3: CASRRGLVNTEAFF. The CDR3 DNA follows: TGTGCCAGCAGACGAGGGCTGGTGAACACTGAAGCTTTCTTT.

The J gene is TRBJ2-1, the V gene TRBV2; 14 bases agree with TRBD2. The CDR3 sequence is 19 residues long. After removal of 5 bases from V and 0 bases from J, the junction contained 9 bases not matched to a gene. Germline lookup yields CDR1 SNHLY and CDR2 FYNNEI. The CDR3 reads CASSRTGTSGSISYNEQFF. CDR3 sequence (DNA): TGTGCCAGCAGTCGGACTGGGACTAGCGGGAGTATCTCCTACAATGAGCAGTTCTTC.

V gene TRBV5-4 combines with J gene TRBJ2-5; 8 nucleotides agree with TRBD1. The V and J ends lost 4 bases and 5 bases, in that order; junction bases with no gene match: 7. Germline V gene sequence: CDR1 SGHNT, CDR2 YYREEE (reference sequence). The CDR3 is made up of 14 amino acids. This CDR3 is CASSIGQGRETQYF. The CDR3 DNA reads TGTGCCAGCAGCATCGGACAGGGCCGGGAGACCCAGTACTTC.

The genes are TRBV28 and TRBJ2-1, with 10 bases fitting TRBD2. Germline loops: CDR1 MDHEN, CDR2 SYDVKM. CDR3 length equals 15 residues. J was trimmed by 3 bases and V by 4 bases; bases with no gene match: 3. For the CDR3, the DNA is TGTGCCAGCAGTTACCTAGCGGGAGACTACAATGAGCAGTTCTTC. Translation: CASSYLAGDYNEQFF.

The chain links TRBV6-6 to TRBJ1-2; D is possibly TRBD1 (5 bases). The CDR3 is 17 amino acids. Germline V gives CDR1 MNHNY, CDR2 SVGAGI (reference sequence). V lost 5 bases, J lost 1 base, and 20 bases lay in between. The CDR3 loop is CASSPRKGTRGNYGYTF. CDR3 coding DNA: TGTGCCAGCAGTCCCCGGAAAGGGACGCGGGGTAACTATGGCTACACCTTC.

The gene calls are TRBV5-1 and TRBJ1-1; D remains ambiguous. This CDR3 spans 14 amino acids. The V and J ends lost 3 bases and 1 base respectively, with 10 bases between them. Germline values: CDR1 SGHRS, CDR2 YFSETQ. This CDR3 is CASSSIARNTEAFF. In DNA form, the CDR3 reads TGCGCCAGCAGCTCGATAGCCCGGAACACTGAAGCTTTCTTT. The full variable domain, completed using reference TRBV5-1 and TRBJ1-1, is KAGVTQTPRYLIKTRGQQVTLSCSPISGHRSVSWYQQTPGQGLQFLFEYFSETQRNKGNFPGRFSGRQFSNSRSEMNVSTLELGDSALYLCASSSIARNTEAFFGQGTRLTVV.

The chain couples TRBV6-2 or TRBV6-3 to TRBJ2-7; tentatively, D is TRBD1 or TRBD2 (5 bases each). Germline-derived CDR1 and CDR2 are MNHEY and SVGEGT. The CDR3 totals 18 residues. The ends were cut back, 1 base at V and 4 bases at J, with 23 bases in the middle. For the CDR3, the DNA is TGTGCCAGCAGTTACTTATCAAGTGGGGCGACCGGGGTTTACGAGCAGTACTTC. Translation: CASSYLSSGATGVYEQYF.

J is TRBJ2-7 and V is TRBV18; 9 positions agree with TRBD2. Germline V gene sequence: CDR1 KGHSH, CDR2 LQKENI. The CDR3 sequence is 18 residues long. The junction had 9 bases not matched to a gene; V was cut back by 0 bases and J by 0 bases. CDR3 in DNA: TGTGCCAGCTCACCACCGGTTTCTAGCGGGATACACTCCTACGAGCAGTACTTC. This codes for CASSPPVSSGIHSYEQYF.

The chain carries TRBV15 and TRBJ2-6; D is perhaps TRBD1 or TRBD2 (5 bases each). Between the trimmed V and J ends, which lost 1 base and 2 bases, there was a span of 12 bases. CDR3 length: 17 residues. In germline, CDR1 is LNHNV, CDR2 YYDKDF (reference sequence). As DNA, the CDR3 is TGTGCCACCAGCAGAGTAGAGGGCAGGGCTGGGGCCAACGTCCTGACTTTC. Amino acid sequence: CATSRVEGRAGANVLTF.

The rearrangement uses TRBV2 and TRBJ1-4; D is undetermined. The CDR3 loop spans 13 amino acids. Looked up from germline, CDR1 is SNHLY and CDR2 is FYNNEI. Trimming stripped 4 bases from V and 8 bases from J, with 11 bases between. Written as DNA, the CDR3 is TGTGCCAGCAGTGGGAGGACGGGCGAAAAACTGTTTTTT. Translation gives CASSGRTGEKLFF.

The CDR3 nucleotides are TGTGCCAGCAGTGAAGAGGCGAGGGGTCAGTATAATTCACCCCTCCACTTT. Protein sequence: CASSEEARGQYNSPLHF. This sequence joins TRBV6-1 and TRBJ1-6; D is possibly TRBD1 (5 bases). V lost 1 base and J lost 4, with 14 bases in between. The CDR3 sequence is 17 residues long. Per germline, CDR1 MNHNS and CDR2 SASEGT.

This clone has only one observation. This rearrangement joins TRBV28 to TRBJ1-5, with no clear D. Germline V CDR1 and CDR2: MDHEN, SYDVKM. CDR3 length: 16 amino acids. V was shortened by 5 bases and J by 2 bases, with 16 bases between the two germline ends. CDR3 loop: CASSEGRVGGNQPQHF. The CDR3 region has the DNA TGTGCCAGCAGTGAAGGACGGGTAGGCGGCAATCAGCCCCAGCATTTT.

V is TRBV2 and J is TRBJ2-3; 7 nucleotides match TRBD1. V dropped 6 bases and J dropped 2; count of bases not matched to a gene: 8. The V gene's germline CDR1 is SNHLY and CDR2 FYNNEI. The CDR3 consists of 15 residues. In DNA, the CDR3 is TGTGCCAGCAGACACAGGGGAAGACCCACAGATACGCAGTATTTT. It yields the protein CASRHRGRPTDTQYF.

This clone appeared once. The chain couples TRBV6-5 to TRBJ2-7, with D possibly called TRBD1 or TRBD2 (5 bases each). The CDR3 contains 15 residues. Germline V CDR1 and CDR2: MNHEY, SVGAGI. Trimming removed 2 bases at V and 1 base at J, with 12 bases between. The CDR3, as DNA: TGTGCCAGCAGTTACACCGGGACGCAATCCTACGAGCAGTACTTC. Its translation: CASSYTGTQSYEQYF.

The chain uses TRBV4-1 and TRBJ2-5, with 7 bases lining up with TRBD1. The CDR3 extends over 16 amino acids. Germline V gene sequence: CDR1 MGHRA, CDR2 YSYEKL. V lost 0 bases and J lost 2; bases outside the gene matches: 6. In DNA, the CDR3 is TGCGCCAGCAGCCAAGATCGGTACAGGGGTCAAGAGACCCAGTACTTC. Its protein product is CASSQDRYRGQETQYF.

The V and J genes are TRBV5-1 and TRBJ2-3, with D perhaps assigned TRBD1 or TRBD2 (5 bases each). Germline V gene lookup returns CDR1 SGHRS and CDR2 YFSETQ. V was shortened by 2 bases and J by 5 bases, with 15 bases between the two germline ends. The CDR3 is 15 amino acids. CDR3 sequence (DNA): TGCGCCAGCAGCTTTCAAGGGGCGGCGGGAGATACGCAGTATTTT. It translates to CASSFQGAAGDTQYF.

This clone appeared once. The gene calls are TRBV3-1 (or the pseudogene TRBV3-2) and TRBJ1-6; 7 bases line up with TRBD1. V lost 2 bases to trimming and J lost 6 bases; unmatched junction nucleotides: 4. The CDR3 runs 15 residues. Germline V gene lookup returns CDR1 LGHDT and CDR2 YNNKEL (reference sequence). CDR3 bases: TGTGCCAGCAGCCAAACACCAGGGGGTAATTCACCCCTCCACTTT. Protein: CASSQTPGGNSPLHF.

The chain couples TRBV19 to TRBJ1-5, with unresolved D. Germline assignment: CDR1 LNHDA and CDR2 SQIVND (reference sequence). This CDR3 contains 16 residues. The V end lost 2 bases, the J end lost 2 bases, and 13 bases lay between the germline ends. The CDR3 DNA sequence: TGTGCCAGTAGTATATTCGGTCTGCAGGGCAATCAGCCCCAGCATTTT. Translation: CASSIFGLQGNQPQHF.

This clone has a handful of counts. V and J are TRBV6-5 and TRBJ2-2; a weak D match, TRBD1 (6 bases). V dropped 6 bases and J dropped 3 bases, with 14 bases sitting between them. The CDR3 has 15 amino acids. Germline values: CDR1 MNHEY, CDR2 SVGAGI. The CDR3 DNA is TGTGCCAGCAGACCCGGGACACACTACACCGGGGAGCTGTTTTTT. This sequence encodes CASRPGTHYTGELFF.

This clone was seen more than once but under ten times. The chain couples TRBV7-2 to TRBJ1-2; D not resolved. The CDR3 has 16 amino acids. V lost 3 bases to trimming and J lost 2 bases, with 16 bases between them. Germline V gene sequence: CDR1 SGHTA, CDR2 FQGNSA. The CDR3 loop is CASSLGFGERNYGYTF. In nucleotides, the CDR3 is TGTGCCAGCAGCTTGGGGTTTGGAGAACGGAACTATGGCTACACCTTC.

The chain's CDR3 is CASSPSTQGVSAFF. Here the CDR3 DNA reads TGTGCCAGCAGCCCCTCGACGCAGGGCGTTTCAGCTTTCTTT. V and J are TRBV7-8 and TRBJ1-1; D may be TRBD1 (5 bases). Germline CDR1 and CDR2: SGHVS and FQNEAQ. The CDR3 extends over 14 amino acids. Trimming stripped 5 bases from V and 10 bases from J, with 20 bases between.

The chain employs TRBV15 and TRBJ1-4; 7 nucleotides agree with TRBD1. The length of the CDR3 is 18 residues. The V and J ends lost 0 bases and 4 bases, in that order; junction bases with no gene match: 11. Germline CDR1 and CDR2: LNHNV and YYDKDF (reference sequence). For the CDR3, the DNA is TGTGCCACCAGCAGAGATAAGACAGGGTCGGCCGTTAATGAAAAACTGTTTTTT. Translated, it gives CATSRDKTGSAVNEKLFF.

The chain carries TRBV7-3 and TRBJ1-2; D not resolved. There are 16 residues in the CDR3. V was shortened by 6 bases and J by 10 bases, with 27 bases between the two germline ends. Germline values: CDR1 SGHTA, CDR2 FQGTGA. The CDR3 nucleotides read TGTGCCAGCAGGCCTCCATGGACCGACGGCTCGAAGGACTACACCTTC. Amino acid sequence: CASRPPWTDGSKDYTF.

V is TRBV6-5 and J is TRBJ2-7; D unclear. V was trimmed by 7 bases and J by 2 bases, leaving 15 bases between them. The germline gives CDR1 MNHEY, CDR2 SVGAGI. The length of the CDR3 is 14 residues. The CDR3 loop reads CASTGFRWPYEQYF. CDR3 in DNA: TGTGCCAGCACTGGTTTCAGGTGGCCCTACGAGCAGTACTTC.

The chain's CDR3 is CSASLGHYGYTF. In DNA, the CDR3 is TGCAGTGCTAGTTTAGGTCACTATGGCTACACCTTC. J is TRBJ1-2 and V is TRBV20-1; D is ambiguous. This CDR3 has 12 amino acids. V was shortened by 3 bases and J by 3 bases, with 8 bases between the two germline ends. The V gene's germline CDR1 is DFQATT and CDR2 SNEGSKA (reference sequence).

The chain combines TRBV20-1 with TRBJ2-7; D remains ambiguous. Trimming left V 1 base short and J 5 bases short, with 3 bases between. CDR3 length: 10 amino acids. CDR1 and CDR2 from the germline V gene are DFQATT and SNEGSKA (reference sequence). The CDR3 DNA is TGCAGTGCTAGAGGCCACGAGCAGTACTTC. This sequence encodes CSARGHEQYF.

V and J are TRBV6-6 and TRBJ2-1, with 7 bases lining up with TRBD1. This CDR3 is 15 amino acids long. The junction had 5 bases not matched to a gene; V was cut back by 6 bases and J by 0 bases. Germline V gives CDR1 MNHNY, CDR2 SVGAGI (reference sequence). The CDR3: CASSLQGSSYNEQFF. As DNA, the CDR3 is TGTGCCAGCAGCCTACAGGGGAGCTCCTACAATGAGCAGTTCTTC.

There are a few counts of this clone. The V gene is TRBV2, the J gene TRBJ2-3; TRBD1 matches 7 bases. Germline CDR1 SNHLY, CDR2 FYNNEI. This CDR3 region has 16 residues. V trimming: 3 bases; J trimming: 6 bases; junction bases outside the gene matches: 12. The CDR3 loop reads CASSERWTGIGDTQYF. CDR3 DNA: TGTGCCAGCAGTGAGAGGTGGACAGGTATAGGGGATACGCAGTATTTT.